The TCR beta chain under discussion was sequenced for a study of T cell responses to AZD1222 COVID-19 vaccine. Findings and limits, study-wide: In a largely white British group with more females than males, clonal diversity was possibly underestimated.

TCRdb keeps only in-frame clones here, not all; method: immunoSEQ multiplex PCR. The sample has around 170,000 clones, 90% seen once; the top ten hold approximately 1.5%. Worth noting for this clone: What it binds is not known.

The CDR3 has 14 amino acids. Germline CDR1 SGHRS, CDR2 YFSETQ. Losses at the gene ends were 3 bases for V and 6 bases for J; bases not matched to a gene: 7. The clonotype was recovered from an adult in good health. This chain uses TRBV5-1 with TRBJ2-7, with 9 bases identical to TRBD1. The input for sequencing was peripheral blood, taken on day 0 of AZD1222 vaccination. The CDR3 here is CASSSWTGVGEQYF. CDR3 coding DNA: TGCGCCAGCAGCTCCTGGACAGGGGTAGGCGAGCAGTACTTC.